Reported below is one T cell receptor (beta chain). This entry comes from a study of blood T cell repertoires in COVID-19. As for the study in general: Donors in the United States, Italy and Spain gave samples during acute or convalescent COVID-19. Sample material is recorded as cDNA or gDNA derived from T cells, B-cell-depleted T cells, or PBMCs.

The CDR3 consists of 19 residues. With 5 bases clipped from V and 1 base from J, the junction kept 14 bases outside the gene matches. Germline V CDR1 and CDR2: SSHAT, FNYEAQ (reference sequence). The assay was immunoSEQ multiplex PCR, and TCRdb's table has in-frame clones only and misses some. The profile shows tens of thousands of clones, 90% of them singletons. This sequence joins TRBV7-7 and TRBJ2-2; 9 bases fit TRBD1. This sequence originates from a human donor in a cohort sampled during active COVID-19. The specimen was peripheral blood. The CDR3 sequence: CASSPQDRGLRLNTGELFF. DNA of the CDR3: TGTGCCAGCAGCCCGCAGGACAGGGGCCTGCGCTTGAACACCGGGGAGCTGTTTTTT.